This T cell receptor (beta chain) was documented in a study of T cell changes during pregnancy in multiple sclerosis. Libraries were prepared by immunoSEQ multiplex PCR; TCRdb keeps only in-frame clonotypes and omits some of them. The sample has tens of thousands of clones, 90% to 95% seen once; the top ten hold around 0.3%. Trimming pared 1 base from V and 8 bases from J, leaving 20 bases between. CDR1 is LNHNV and CDR2 is YYDKDF in the germline V gene (reference sequence). The length of the CDR3 is 16 residues. The clonotype comes from a female donor in good health, enrolled as a control in a pregnancy study. Specimen: CD4+ T cells from peripheral blood mononuclear cells, collected in the third trimester of pregnancy. V is TRBV15 and J is TRBJ1-2; weak D call: TRBD1 (5 bases). The CDR3 sequence is CATSRGWTSRLGGYTF. CDR3 nucleotide sequence: TGTGCCACCAGCAGAGGTTGGACAAGCCGCCTCGGGGGCTACACCTTC.